This T cell receptor beta chain was recovered during a study of blood T cell repertoires in COVID-19. Germline lookup yields CDR1 SGHTA and CDR2 FQGTGA. The CDR3 has 13 amino acids. With 0 bases removed from V and 8 bases from J, the gap between germline ends came to 8 bases. Original analysis: Reference gene primer amplification gave nucleated cell count estimates. Profiled with immunoSEQ multiplex PCR; TCRdb holds only in-frame clones, not every one. Clone size and V and J calls were adopted from that table, with D and trimming inferred from the DNA. Of about 200,000 clones listed, about 88% are singletons.

This clonotype originated in a man in his late teens or twenties with active or convalescent COVID-19. This rearrangement joins TRBV7-3 to TRBJ2-1; D is uncertain. Sequencing was performed on peripheral blood. The CDR3, as DNA: TGTGCCAGCAGCTTAACGTCGCAGTATGAGCAGTTCTTC. Protein: CASSLTSQYEQFF. The full variable domain, with the rest looked up from reference TRBV7-3 and TRBJ2-1, is GAGVSQTPSNKVTEKGKYVELRCDPISGHTALYWYRQSLGQGPEFLIYFQGTGAADDSGLPNDRFFAVRPEGSVSTLKIQRTERGDSAVYLCASSLTSQYEQFFGPGTRLTVL.